This is a list of T cell receptor beta chains from one sample in a study of T cell clusters in autoimmune cytopenias. TCRdb reprocessed the multiplex PCR reads; each CDR3 protein has one entry and no DNA is given. The table lists fewer than 6,500 distinct CDR3 sequences, with roughly 28% in the top ten. Source material: peripheral blood. All receptors come from a human donor with an autoimmune cytopenia or autoimmune hepatitis (not recorded which). CDR3s include the opening cysteine and the closing phenylalanine or tryptophan. Fields, in order: clone size, V gene, J gene, CDR3 protein. The size of a clone is reported for some rows only, either as once, few or many, or as a class for expanded clones.

clone size: medium-sized; V gene: TRBV7-3; J gene: TRBJ2-2; CDR3 protein: CASSAGQGNTGELFF
clone size: NA; V gene: TRBV18; J gene: TRBJ2-7; CDR3 protein: CASSPTVGLGNEQYF
clone size: NA; V gene: TRBV27; J gene: TRBJ1-2; CDR3 protein: CASTHRGLVDGGYTF
clone size: NA; V gene: TRBV7-9; J gene: TRBJ2-1; CDR3 protein: CASSFSGGDNEQFF
clone size: medium-sized; V gene: TRBV7-3; J gene: TRBJ2-7; CDR3 protein: CASSLQPGRSYEQYF
clone size: NA; V gene: TRBV11-2; J gene: TRBJ2-5; CDR3 protein: CASSLGLTSGGAFQETQYF
clone size: medium-sized; V gene: TRBV30; J gene: TRBJ2-2; CDR3 protein: CAWSVLLGQAGSTGELFF
clone size: medium-sized; V gene: TRBV6-5; J gene: TRBJ2-7; CDR3 protein: CASSYGTSGRIYEQYF
clone size: NA; V gene: TRBV29-1; J gene: TRBJ2-3; CDR3 protein: CSVAWTGKETDTQYF
clone size: NA; V gene: TRBV18; J gene: TRBJ1-6; CDR3 protein: CASSSDRNSPLHF
clone size: medium-sized; V gene: TRBV7-9; J gene: TRBJ1-1; CDR3 protein: CASSLSVEGTEAFF
clone size: medium-sized; V gene: TRBV7-2; J gene: TRBJ2-3; CDR3 protein: CASSSGLRRLAGVQTDTQYF
clone size: NA; V gene: TRBV10-3; J gene: TRBJ1-4; CDR3 protein: CAISGSTNEKLFF
clone size: NA; V gene: TRBV7-9; J gene: TRBJ2-3; CDR3 protein: CASSYGTSGRGADTQYF
clone size: medium-sized; V gene: TRBV10-2; J gene: TRBJ2-3; CDR3 protein: CASRRNLARGDTQYF
clone size: NA; V gene: TRBV13; J gene: TRBJ2-2; CDR3 protein: CASSFSGTGTGELFF
clone size: NA; V gene: TRBV11-2; J gene: TRBJ2-7; CDR3 protein: CASSFSAGGTYEQYF
clone size: NA; V gene: TRBV6-5; J gene: TRBJ1-1; CDR3 protein: CARRQGLRSTEAFF
clone size: medium-sized; V gene: TRBV30; J gene: TRBJ1-1; CDR3 protein: CAWSISLNTEAFF
clone size: medium-sized; V gene: TRBV7-9; J gene: TRBJ2-7; CDR3 protein: CASSLHYEQYF
clone size: medium-sized; V gene: TRBV7-9; J gene: TRBJ1-2; CDR3 protein: CASSFRQDPAYGYTF
clone size: NA; V gene: TRBV6-6; J gene: TRBJ1-4; CDR3 protein: CASRRTATNEKLFF
clone size: NA; V gene: TRBV10-3; J gene: TRBJ1-2; CDR3 protein: CAISQGQGAGGYTF
clone size: medium-sized; V gene: TRBV20-1; J gene: TRBJ2-7; CDR3 protein: CSAFREREQYF
clone size: medium-sized; V gene: TRBV20-1; J gene: TRBJ2-5; CDR3 protein: CSARHRFGGETQYF
clone size: NA; V gene: TRBV11-2; J gene: TRBJ1-1; CDR3 protein: CASSPTTRGTEAFF
clone size: medium-sized; V gene: TRBV6-6; J gene: TRBJ1-4; CDR3 protein: CASSYIRDWGEKLFF
clone size: medium-sized; V gene: TRBV10-3; J gene: TRBJ1-2; CDR3 protein: CAISESQGAAYGYTF
clone size: NA; V gene: TRBV28; J gene: TRBJ1-4; CDR3 protein: CASSPFGVGFGEKLFF
clone size: NA; V gene: TRBV11-2; J gene: TRBJ1-2; CDR3 protein: CASSEPGQLYGYTF
clone size: medium-sized; V gene: TRBV20-1; J gene: TRBJ2-5; CDR3 protein: CSAHQGWEETQYF
clone size: NA; V gene: TRBV5-1; J gene: TRBJ1-3; CDR3 protein: CASSFGTADRGNTIYF
clone size: NA; V gene: TRBV30; J gene: TRBJ2-1; CDR3 protein: CAWDRGLAGLYNEQFF
clone size: NA; V gene: TRBV4-2; J gene: TRBJ2-7; CDR3 protein: CASSQGTGLSYEQYF
clone size: medium-sized; V gene: TRBV20-1; J gene: TRBJ1-2; CDR3 protein: CSARDHGVTYGYTF
clone size: medium-sized; V gene: TRBV29-1; J gene: TRBJ2-7; CDR3 protein: CSVDRGGSEQYF
clone size: NA; V gene: TRBV24-1; J gene: TRBJ2-1; CDR3 protein: CATSDPTRQGARSNEQFF
clone size: NA; V gene: TRBV28; J gene: TRBJ2-1; CDR3 protein: CASREASPGNEQFF
clone size: medium-sized; V gene: TRBV30; J gene: TRBJ1-1; CDR3 protein: CAWSRGDTEAFF
clone size: NA; V gene: TRBV18; J gene: TRBJ1-5; CDR3 protein: CASSPPGDGNQPQHF
clone size: medium-sized; V gene: TRBV10-2; J gene: TRBJ2-1; CDR3 protein: CASSELPSGTYNEQFF
clone size: medium-sized; V gene: TRBV2; J gene: TRBJ2-5; CDR3 protein: CASTESYSMYETQYF
clone size: NA; V gene: TRBV5-1; J gene: TRBJ1-2; CDR3 protein: CASSAGQGVGYTF
clone size: medium-sized; V gene: TRBV7-2; J gene: TRBJ1-5; CDR3 protein: CASSPRSSAGQPQHF